The sequence of this T cell receptor beta chain was determined in a study of shared clonotypes between healthy human individuals (dated by TCRdb to 2020 to 2022). General notes on the study: The cohort included a few men and a couple of women between 18 and 49 years of age. Different laboratories and diverse techniques were used to prepare libraries and sequence TCR repertoires, to increase sequencing depth and limit assay-specific biases. Blood TCR repertoires of 5 or 6 healthy adults were deeply sequenced to estimate repertoire size and the extent of clonotype sharing between individuals. Between about 0.94 and 8.9 billion PBMCs per donor were obtained by leukapheresis. For each donor, CD4 naive and CD4 memory were each run on three plates, CD8 naive on two plates, and CD8 memory on one plate.

TCR CDR3 regions were amplified from genomic DNA by multiplex PCR using the deep immunoSEQ assay. Extracted genomic DNA from each cell subset was spread evenly across all wells of several immunoSEQ 96-well plates, with each plate serving as a replicate. For sorted subsets, roughly 200 ng of genomic DNA, equivalent to 30,000 or so T cell genomes, went into each replicate PCR. Purified libraries were quantified with a Qubit 3.0 fluorometer, sized on a Bioanalyzer 2100, and re-quantified with the KAPA Library Quantification kit. Every immunoSEQ 96-well plate was sequenced on a separate single-read 150-cycle Illumina NextSeq 550 flow cell. Per the authors' processing: The immunoSEQ output contained only junctional sequences without quality scores, so filtering could not match that applied to full-length reads. Sequences were annotated with PyIR, a Python wrapper for IgBLAST v1.9, using IMGT germline references to assign V/J genes and CDR3. Any read was removed if the V/J assignment was weak (E-value above 1e-6), the CDR3 was missing, or the read contained stop codons, out-of-frame junctions, or ambiguous translated residues. A V3J clonotype was defined by an identical inferred V gene, J gene, and CDR3 amino acid sequence. To compute the percentage overlap between repertoires, the number of shared unique clonotypes was divided by the size of the smaller repertoire. Repertoire richness was assessed with RTK rarefaction, the Chao1 estimator, and Recon v2.1 estimates of unobserved clonotypes. For all TCRbeta clonotypes obtained by the gDNA method from a few donors, generation probabilities were computed with OLGA. The table was pulled from immuneACCESS by TCRdb, which kept in-frame rearrangements only. Such tables lose some clones; where checked, under half of the loss comes from unresolved V genes, and the rest has no known cause. V, J and clone size were drawn from that table, and D and trimming were deduced from the DNA. The sample has approximately 2.3 million clones on record, 85% to 95% of them singletons. In total, the top ten clones hold 0.39% of the sample.

V and J lose 0 bases and 5 bases, and a span of 10 bases separates them. Taken from cysteine to phenylalanine, the CDR3 has 15 residues. Only the CDR3 region is kept as DNA, spanning 45 bases read in frame from base 1. The germline V gene gives CDR1 as KGHSH and CDR2 as LQKENI. General findings and caveats noted by the study authors: Rarefaction of sorted-subset datasets indicated incomplete sequencing despite the large sequencing depth. Only blood was sampled, and tissue TCR repertoires likely differ from those in blood. Pairwise subsampling indicated that sequencing depth was expected to affect the degree of clonotype sharing among donors. The genetic and exposure-history diversity represented was limited by the small number of donors. Higher generation probabilities were observed for clonotypes shared by all four sorted-subset donors than for non-shared clonotypes. Larger estimated clonotype richness was generally found for naive subsets than for memory subsets. Sharing across a handful of donors was observed for 5% to 6.5% of naive CD4, less than 4% of naive CD8, over 2% of memory CD4, and less than 0.45% of memory CD8 clonotypes.

The donors were healthy, HIV-negative adults with no recently reported acute infections or vaccinations. Only Caucasian adults living in Nashville, Tennessee, USA were represented among the donors. CD4+ T cells were enriched by magnetic negative selection, after which naive cells were positively selected on CD45RA and the negative fraction was taken as the memory subset. Blood was collected by leukapheresis, and PBMCs were isolated by Ficoll-Histopaque density gradient centrifugation and then cryopreserved in liquid nitrogen vapor phase. Purity and quantity of every magnetically sorted T cell population were checked by analytical flow cytometry. Genomic DNA was isolated from every sorted fraction and measured by UV absorbance on a Nanodrop 2000c. Notes on this clone: No antigen is known for it. No base-level quality is on record; no much larger clone is a single base apart.

The rearranged segments are TRBV18 and TRBJ2-2, with an unclear D gene assignment. This sequence originates from a man between 18 and 29 years old in good health. Some clones in this sample may be carry-over from other donors' samples. The source material was naive CD4+ T cells from PBMCs. The sample's cell subset or site label, decoded: CD45RA+ positively selected. The nucleotide sequence is given as TGTGCCAGCTCACCACCGGGCCGGCGGACCGGGGAGCTGTTTTTT. Protein translation: CASSPPGRRTGELFF.